This TCR beta chain is from a study of T cell clonality in common variable immunodeficiency. This clone was observed at least ten times. The read gets to within 3 residues of the CDR3 end, and the germline J gene fills in the rest. Germline CDR1 is SGHKS and CDR2 is YYEKEE (reference sequence). V was clipped by 4 bases and J by 1 base; unmatched bases: 3. The CDR3 loop spans 14 amino acids. CVID and control samples used equivalent genomic DNA input. Clones were sequenced by immunoSEQ multiplex PCR, and TCRdb holds only the in-frame ones, with some missing. The sample was found to contain about 52,000 clones, and every one recurs.

The receptor was isolated from a person aged 18-70 years in good health. The genes are TRBV5-5 and TRBJ2-5; 8 positions match TRBD1. The source material was peripheral blood mononuclear cells. The CDR3 reads CASSTRGRQETQYF. The CDR3 DNA, read in part, is TGTGCCAGCAGCACCAGGGGGCGCCAAGAGACC. The full variable domain, rest sourced from reference TRBV5-5 and TRBJ2-5, is DAGVTQSPTHLIKTRGQQVTLRCSPISGHKSVSWYQQVLGQGPQFIFQYYEKEERGRGNFPDRFSARQFPNYSSELNVNALLLGDSALYLCASSTRGRQETQYFGPGTRLLVL.